The rows below give T cell receptor beta chains drawn from one sample of a study of blood T cell repertoires in COVID-19. Clones were sequenced by immunoSEQ multiplex PCR, and TCRdb holds only the in-frame ones, with some missing. Found here are 120,000 to 150,000 clones, about 86% of them singletons; the top ten hold approximately 8.2%. Input material: peripheral blood. The receptors come from an older woman with acute or convalescent COVID-19. Each CDR3 is given with its conserved first and last residue. A D gene is named only where the DNA matches it firmly. Rows may omit the clone size; those that give it use once, few, many or a size class.

abundance	v_gene	j_gene	d_gene	CDR3nt	CDR3aa
once	TRBV5-1	TRBJ1-2	.	TGCGCCAGCAGCTTGGGGAGACAGGATAACTATGGCTACACCTTC	CASSLGRQDNYGYTF
.	TRBV5-6	TRBJ2-7	.	TGTGCCAGCAGTCACGCCCAACGGTTACCCTACGAGCAGTACTTC	CASSHAQRLPYEQYF
.	TRBV4-1	TRBJ2-1	.	TGCGCCAGCAGCCAAGAGGCGGTCAGCTCCTACAATGAGCAGTTCTTC	CASSQEAVSSYNEQFF
.	TRBV6-4	TRBJ2-1	TRBD1	TGTGCCAGCAGCCGCCGGGACAGCCAATACAATGAGCAGTTCTTC	CASSRRDSQYNEQFF
.	TRBV6-5	TRBJ2-2	TRBD1	TGTGCCAGCAGGCGCGAGACAGGGTTCGGGGAGCTGTTTTTT	CASRRETGFGELFF
.	TRBV19	TRBJ2-2	.	TGTGCCAGTAGTATGGCCCCAGACACCGGGGAGCTGTTTTTT	CASSMAPDTGELFF
.	TRBV5-1	TRBJ2-5	.	TGCGCCAGCAGCTTCACGCCGGGAGCACAAGAGACCCAGTACTTC	CASSFTPGAQETQYF
.	TRBV5-6	TRBJ1-3	TRBD1	TGTGCCAGCAGCCGACTGACAGGGACTGGAAACACCATATATTTT	CASSRLTGTGNTIYF
once	TRBV5-1	TRBJ1-3	TRBD1	TGCGCCAGCAGCGTGGCGGGGACAGGGGACGGTGGAAACACCATATATTTT	CASSVAGTGDGGNTIYF
.	TRBV18	TRBJ2-1	TRBD2	TGTGCCAGCTCACCATGGCGGGGGGTAAGGGAGCAGTTCTTC	CASSPWRGVREQFF
.	TRBV11-2	TRBJ1-4	.	TGTGCCAGCAGCTTCAATGGGGATAAGAGGGCTGAAAAACTGTTTTTT	CASSFNGDKRAEKLFF
.	TRBV4-1	TRBJ1-4	.	TGCGCCAGCAGCCAAGGTCCAGGGTGGGAAAAACTGTTTTTT	CASSQGPGWEKLFF
.	TRBV7-2	TRBJ1-1	.	TGTGCCAGCAGCTTACACAGGCGTAACACTGAAGCTTTCTTT	CASSLHRRNTEAFF
.	TRBV19	TRBJ1-1	.	TGTGCCAGTAGAACCCTACAGAAGACCACTGAAGCTTTCTTT	CASRTLQKTTEAFF
.	TRBV7-8	TRBJ2-7	.	TGTGCCAGCAGCGGGTCGGGACTTATGGCCTACGAGCAGTACTTC	CASSGSGLMAYEQYF
.	TRBV28	TRBJ1-3	TRBD1	TGTGCCAGCAGTTTACCTCCCGGGACAGGGAGAGCTCTTGGGAGCTCTGGAAACACCATATATTTT	CASSLPPGTGRALGSSGNTIYF
.	TRBV6-6	TRBJ2-1	TRBD2	TGTGCCAGCACGGAGCGGGGGCCGTACAATGAGCAGTTCTTC	CASTERGPYNEQFF
.	TRBV19	TRBJ2-4	TRBD2	TGTGCCAGTAGTATAGTTCCAGCGGGGGGATTCGCAAACATTCAGTACTTC	CASSIVPAGGFANIQYF
.	TRBV19	TRBJ1-2	TRBD1	TGTGCCAGTAGTCCTAGGACAGGGGGCCGGTATGGCTACACCTTC	CASSPRTGGRYGYTF
.	TRBV30	TRBJ2-3	TRBD2	TGTGCCCAGGGCCTTGGCGGGAGTATGAGCACAGATACGCAGTATTTT	CAQGLGGSMSTDTQYF
.	TRBV5-1	TRBJ2-2	.	TGCGCCAGCAGCTTGACCCTAGGAAACACCGGGGAGCTGTTTTTT	CASSLTLGNTGELFF
.	TRBV19	TRBJ1-5	.	TGTGCCAGTAGTATACTCGGCAATCAGCCCCAGCATTTT	CASSILGNQPQHF
.	TRBV6-5	TRBJ1-2	TRBD1	TGTGCCAGCAATTACAGGGGTGGGGATGGCTACACCTTC	CASNYRGGDGYTF
once	TRBV15	TRBJ1-5	.	TGTGCCACCAGCAGAGAACGGAATCAGCCCCAGCATTTT	CATSRERNQPQHF
.	TRBV7-6	TRBJ2-3	TRBD2	TGTGCCAGCAGCTCCGGACTAGGGAGGATCACAGATACGCAGTATTTT	CASSSGLGRITDTQYF
.	TRBV4-2	TRBJ1-1	TRBD1	TGTGCCAGCAGCCTTGCAGGGGGCGTGAACACTGAAGCTTTCTTT	CASSLAGGVNTEAFF
.	TRBV5-1	TRBJ2-5	.	TGCGCCAGCAGCCTCCCAGGGGTCCAAGAGACCCAGTACTTC	CASSLPGVQETQYF
.	TRBV28	TRBJ1-1	TRBD1	TGTGCCAGCAGTGGGACAGGGTCCTCCGAAGCTTTCTTT	CASSGTGSSEAFF
.	TRBV5-6	TRBJ2-5	.	TGTGCCAGCAGCTTGCTGGGCAGATCGAAAGAGACCCAGTACTTC	CASSLLGRSKETQYF
.	TRBV9	TRBJ1-2	TRBD1	TGTGCCAGCAGCTCCAGGGACAGGGGATCGTATGGCTACACCTTC	CASSSRDRGSYGYTF
.	TRBV24-1	TRBJ2-5	TRBD2	TGTGCCACCAGTGATTTGCCTAGCGGGGAAGAGACCCAGTACTTC	CATSDLPSGEETQYF
.	TRBV19	TRBJ2-7	TRBD1	TGTGCCAGTAGCAGAGGGACAGGGGGTTCCTACGAGCAGTACTTC	CASSRGTGGSYEQYF
.	TRBV11-2	TRBJ2-3	.	TGTGCCAGCAGCCCCCTGGGGGGGCAAGATACGCAGTATTTT	CASSPLGGQDTQYF
.	TRBV7-9	TRBJ2-7	.	TGTGCCAGCAGCCCTAGACAGCCATCCTACGAGCAGTACTTC	CASSPRQPSYEQYF
.	TRBV11-2	TRBJ2-7	TRBD2	TGTGCCAGCAGCTGGGGGGGAGGGACCTACGAGCAGTACTTC	CASSWGGGTYEQYF
.	TRBV24-1	TRBJ2-7	.	TGTGCCACCAGTGATCTAGGCAGGGATAACGAGCAGTACTTC	CATSDLGRDNEQYF
.	TRBV6-6	TRBJ1-1	TRBD1	TGTGCCAGCAGTCGACAGGGTTTGAAAGCTTTCTTT	CASSRQGLKAFF
.	TRBV4-1	TRBJ1-2	.	TGCGCCAGCAGCCAAGAGGCGGTCTATGGCTACACCTTC	CASSQEAVYGYTF
.	TRBV28	TRBJ1-2	TRBD1	TGTGCCAGCAGTTTGTGGGACAGGGGGTCCTATGGCTACACCTTC	CASSLWDRGSYGYTF
.	TRBV28	TRBJ1-6	.	TGTGCCAGCAGTTCCCTTACAGGGCCGAATTCACCCCTCCACTTT	CASSSLTGPNSPLHF
.	TRBV6-2/TRBV6-3	TRBJ2-7	TRBD2	TGTGCCAGCAGTCGGACTAGCAGTAGCTCCTACGAGCAGTACTTC	CASSRTSSSSYEQYF
.	TRBV28	TRBJ2-7	TRBD1	TGTGCCAGCAGATATCGGGACAGCACCTACGAGCAGTACTTC	CASRYRDSTYEQYF
.	TRBV7-2	TRBJ2-3	TRBD2	TGTGCCAGCCAGGGGACTAGGGGGGATACGCAGTATTTT	CASQGTRGDTQYF
many	TRBV6-4	TRBJ2-3	TRBD2	TGTGCCAGCAGTGACAGCGGGGGGGCCACAGATACGCAGTATTTT	CASSDSGGATDTQYF
.	TRBV28	TRBJ2-3	.	TGTGCCAGCAGTTGGGTCGCGGGAACAGATACGCAGTATTTT	CASSWVAGTDTQYF
.	TRBV5-6	TRBJ1-1	TRBD1	TGTGCCAGCAGCTTGCCGGACAGGGAGAACACTGAAGCTTTCTTT	CASSLPDRENTEAFF
many	TRBV5-1	TRBJ2-2	.	TGCGCCAGCAGCTTGGACGGGAACCGGAGGGAGCTGTTTTTT	CASSLDGNRRELFF